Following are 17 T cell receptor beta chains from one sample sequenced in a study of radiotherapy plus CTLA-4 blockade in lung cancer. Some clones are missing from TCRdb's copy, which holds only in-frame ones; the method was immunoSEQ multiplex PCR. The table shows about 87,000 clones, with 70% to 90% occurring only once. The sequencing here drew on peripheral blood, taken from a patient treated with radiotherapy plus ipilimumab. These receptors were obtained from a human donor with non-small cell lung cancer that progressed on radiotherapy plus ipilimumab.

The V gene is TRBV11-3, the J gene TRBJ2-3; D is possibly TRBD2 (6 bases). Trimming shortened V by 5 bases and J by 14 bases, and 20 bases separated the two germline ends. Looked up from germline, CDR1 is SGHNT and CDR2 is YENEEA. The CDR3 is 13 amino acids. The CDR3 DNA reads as TGTGCCAGCAGCCCCAGTAGCGGTAACACGGTGTATTTT. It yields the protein CASSPSSGNTVYF.

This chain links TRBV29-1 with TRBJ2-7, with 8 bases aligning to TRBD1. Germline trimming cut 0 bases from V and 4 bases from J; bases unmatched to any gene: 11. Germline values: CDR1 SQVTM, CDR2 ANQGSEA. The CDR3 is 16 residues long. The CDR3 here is CSVEDQAGTGIYEQYF. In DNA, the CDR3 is TGCAGCGTTGAAGACCAGGCCGGGACAGGTATTTACGAGCAGTACTTC.

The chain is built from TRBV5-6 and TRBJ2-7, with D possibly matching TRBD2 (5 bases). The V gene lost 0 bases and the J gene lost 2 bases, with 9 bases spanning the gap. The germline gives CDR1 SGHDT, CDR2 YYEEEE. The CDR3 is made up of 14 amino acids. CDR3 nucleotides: TGTGCCAGCAGCTTGGCGGGATATGCCTACGAGCAGTACTTC. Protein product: CASSLAGYAYEQYF.

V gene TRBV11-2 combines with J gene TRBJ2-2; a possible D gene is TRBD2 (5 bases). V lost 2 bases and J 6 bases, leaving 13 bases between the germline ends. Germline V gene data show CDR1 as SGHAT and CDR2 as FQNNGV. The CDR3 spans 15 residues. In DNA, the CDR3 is TGTGCCAGCAGCTTAAAGCCTAGCCGCGCCGGGGAGCTGTTTTTT. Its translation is CASSLKPSRAGELFF. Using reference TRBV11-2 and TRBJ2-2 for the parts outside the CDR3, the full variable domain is EAGVAQSPRYKIIEKRQSVAFWCNPISGHATLYWYQQILGQGPKLLIQFQNNGVVDDSQLPKDRFSAERLKGVDSTLKIQPAKLEDSAVYLCASSLKPSRAGELFFGEGSRLTVL.

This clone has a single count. The CDR3 sequence: CASKGGVANTEAFF. CDR3 nucleotides: TGTGCCAGCAAGGGAGGGGTGGCGAACACTGAAGCTTTCTTT. This chain uses TRBV2 with TRBJ1-1, with D maybe TRBD1 (5 bases). The length of the CDR3 is 14 residues. The V end lost 7 bases, the J end lost 1 base, and 13 bases lay between the germline ends. Germline V gives CDR1 SNHLY, CDR2 FYNNEI.

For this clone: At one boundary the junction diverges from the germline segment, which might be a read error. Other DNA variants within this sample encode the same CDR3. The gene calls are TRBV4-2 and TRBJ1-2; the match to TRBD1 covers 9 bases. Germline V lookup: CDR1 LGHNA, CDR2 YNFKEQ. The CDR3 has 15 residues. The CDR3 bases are TGTGCCAGCCGCGATGGGGACAGGGCTAACTATGGCTACACTTTC. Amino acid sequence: CASRDGDRANYGYTF.

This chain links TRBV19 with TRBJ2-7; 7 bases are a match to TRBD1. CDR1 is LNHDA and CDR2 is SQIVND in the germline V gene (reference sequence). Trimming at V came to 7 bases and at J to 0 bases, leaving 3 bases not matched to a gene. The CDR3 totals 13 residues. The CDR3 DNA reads TGTGCCAGTACCCGGACAGGCTCCTACGAGCAGTACTTC. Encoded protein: CASTRTGSYEQYF.

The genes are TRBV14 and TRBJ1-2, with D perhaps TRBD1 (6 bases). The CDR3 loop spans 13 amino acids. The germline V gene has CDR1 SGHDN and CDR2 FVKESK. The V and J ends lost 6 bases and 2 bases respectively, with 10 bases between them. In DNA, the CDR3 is TGTGCCAGCAGTCCGGACAGAAACTATGGCTACACCTTC. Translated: CASSPDRNYGYTF.

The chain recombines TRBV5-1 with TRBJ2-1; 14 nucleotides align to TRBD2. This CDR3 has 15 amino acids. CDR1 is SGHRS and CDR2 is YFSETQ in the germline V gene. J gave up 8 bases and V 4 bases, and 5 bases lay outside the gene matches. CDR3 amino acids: CASSLGTSGSYEQFF. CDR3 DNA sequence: TGCGCCAGCAGCCTCGGGACTAGCGGGAGTTATGAGCAGTTCTTC.

The CDR3 region has the DNA TGCGCCTCCAGGTTGGACACCGGGGAGCTGTTTTTT. Translation gives CASRLDTGELFF. The chain links TRBV5-1 to TRBJ2-2, with D unclear. Per the germline V gene, CDR1 is SGHRS and CDR2 is YFSETQ. V was cut by 10 bases and J by 3 bases, with 10 bases left in between. CDR3 length equals 12 residues.

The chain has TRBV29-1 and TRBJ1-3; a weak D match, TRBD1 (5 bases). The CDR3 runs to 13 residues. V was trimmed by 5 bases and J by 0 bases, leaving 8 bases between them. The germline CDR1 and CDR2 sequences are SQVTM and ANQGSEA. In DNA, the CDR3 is TGCAGCGTTTCGACAGCCTCTGGAAACACCATATATTTT. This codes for CSVSTASGNTIYF.

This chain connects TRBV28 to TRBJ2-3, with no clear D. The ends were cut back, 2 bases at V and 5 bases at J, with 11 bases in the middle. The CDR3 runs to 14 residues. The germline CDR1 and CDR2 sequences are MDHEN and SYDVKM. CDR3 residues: CASSLTVSGDTQYF. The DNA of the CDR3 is TGTGCCAGCAGTTTAACAGTCAGTGGAGATACGCAGTATTTT. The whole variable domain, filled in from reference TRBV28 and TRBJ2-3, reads DVKVTQSSRYLVKRTGEKVFLECVQDMDHENMFWYRQDPGLGLRLIYFSYDVKMKEKGDIPEGYSVSREKKERFSLILESASTNQTSMYLCASSLTVSGDTQYFGPGTRLTVL.

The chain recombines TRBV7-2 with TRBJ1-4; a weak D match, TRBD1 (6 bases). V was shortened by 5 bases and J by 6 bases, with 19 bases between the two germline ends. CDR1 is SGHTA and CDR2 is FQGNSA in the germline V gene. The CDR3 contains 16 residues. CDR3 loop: CASSPTGGGEDEKLFF. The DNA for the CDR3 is TGTGCCAGCAGCCCAACCGGGGGGGGCGAGGATGAAAAACTGTTTTTT.

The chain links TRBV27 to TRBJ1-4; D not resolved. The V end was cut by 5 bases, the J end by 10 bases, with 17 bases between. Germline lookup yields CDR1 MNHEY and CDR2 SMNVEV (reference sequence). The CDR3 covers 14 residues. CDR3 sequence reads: CASSPLALGGKLFF. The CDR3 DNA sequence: TGTGCCAGCAGTCCTCTGGCCCTAGGCGGAAAACTGTTTTTT.

This CDR3 reads CASSAYNEQFF. Written as DNA, the CDR3 is TGTGCCAGCAGCGCGTACAATGAGCAGTTCTTC. The chain recombines TRBV11-3 with TRBJ2-1; D not certain. The CDR3 is 11 residues long. CDR1 and CDR2 from the germline V gene are SGHNT and YENEEA. V was cut by 5 bases and J by 4 bases, with 3 bases left in between.

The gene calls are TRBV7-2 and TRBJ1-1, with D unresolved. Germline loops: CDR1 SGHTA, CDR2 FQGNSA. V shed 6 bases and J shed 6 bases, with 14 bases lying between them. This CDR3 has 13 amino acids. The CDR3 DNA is TGTGCCAGCAGGCTGGGAGTTTCCGCTGAAGCTTTCTTT. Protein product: CASRLGVSAEAFF. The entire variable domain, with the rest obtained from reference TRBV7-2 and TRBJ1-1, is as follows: GAGVSQSPSNKVTEKGKDVELRCDPISGHTALYWYRQSLGQGLEFLIYFQGNSAPDKSGLPSDRFSAERTGGSVSTLTIQRTQQEDSAVYLCASRLGVSAEAFFGQGTRLTVV.

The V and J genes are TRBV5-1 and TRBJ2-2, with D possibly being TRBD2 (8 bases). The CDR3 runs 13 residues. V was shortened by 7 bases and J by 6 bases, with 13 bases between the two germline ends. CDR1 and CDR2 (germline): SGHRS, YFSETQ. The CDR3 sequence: CASREGTAGELFF. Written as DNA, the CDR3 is TGCGCCAGCCGGGAGGGGACAGCCGGGGAGCTGTTTTTT.